What follows are 18 T cell receptor beta chains derived from one specimen sequenced in a study of CD8 T cells in Susac syndrome. The authors reverse transcribed roughly 0.45 to 1 ug RNA with random hexamers. TCRdb re-called the immunoSEQ multiplex PCR reads with MiXCR, one entry per CDR3 protein. The table has some 300,000 distinct CDR3 sequences, approximately 89% seen once. The sequenced sample was CD8+ T cells from PBMCs. The receptors shown here come from a human donor with multiple sclerosis.

This rearrangement joins TRBV6-2 or TRBV6-3 to TRBJ1-5; a weak D match, TRBD1 (6 bases). CDR1 is MNHEY, CDR2 SVGEGT, per germline. The length of the CDR3 is 14 residues. Trimming shortened V by 7 bases and J by 6 bases, and 16 bases separated the two germline ends. The CDR3 is CASTKWGAGQPQHF. CDR3 sequence (DNA): TGTGCCAGCACCAAATGGGGGGCCGGTCAGCCCCAGCATTTT.

This chain links TRBV28 with TRBJ1-1; 8 bases map to TRBD1. V lost 6 bases to trimming and J lost 6 bases; unmatched junction nucleotides: 15. CDR1 and CDR2 from the germline V gene are MDHEN and SYDVKM. This CDR3 is built from 16 residues. The CDR3 DNA reads as TGTGCCAGCAGCCTTACAGGGGGTCTTACAGGCGCTGAAGCTTTCTTT. It encodes CASSLTGGLTGAEAFF.

This rearrangement joins TRBV7-9 to TRBJ2-1; no definite D call. V lost 1 base and J 10 bases, leaving 11 bases between the germline ends. The CDR3 is 13 residues long. The germline V gene encodes CDR1 SEHNR and CDR2 FQNEAQ (reference sequence). As DNA, the CDR3 is TGTGCCAGCAGCTTAGTTGGGTCTCAGGAGCAGTTCTTC. This gives the protein CASSLVGSQEQFF.

The sample holds one count of this clonotype. The rearrangement uses TRBV20-1 and TRBJ2-1, with D perhaps being TRBD1 or TRBD2 (5 bases each). V lost 5 bases to trimming and J lost 10 bases, with 21 bases between them. The CDR3 runs 14 residues. Germline CDR1 DFQATT, CDR2 SNEGSKA (reference sequence). The CDR3 protein is CSAPSGTHWGEQFF. Written as DNA, the CDR3 is TGCAGTGCTCCCTCCGGGACCCACTGGGGAGAGCAGTTCTTC.

This clonotype was counted once. This chain uses TRBV5-1 with TRBJ2-5; D unclear. The CDR3 has 10 amino acids. Germline CDR1 reads SGHRS; CDR2 reads YFSETQ. Trimming took 6 bases from V and 5 from J, leaving 5 bases between them. CDR3 loop: CASTLETQYF. CDR3 nucleotides: TGCGCCAGCACGTTGGAGACCCAGTACTTC.

The V and J genes are TRBV27 and TRBJ2-3; 10 bases align to TRBD2. The V segment lost 2 bases and the J segment 10 bases; nucleotides outside the gene matches: 6. Looked up from germline, CDR1 is MNHEY and CDR2 is SMNVEV (reference sequence). The CDR3 contains 14 residues. The DNA of the CDR3 is TGTGCCAGCAGTTTAGGGACTAGCGCCTTTTCGCAGTATTTT. Translated: CASSLGTSAFSQYF.

The J gene is TRBJ2-3, the V gene TRBV28; TRBD1 aligns across 8 bases. The CDR3 totals 15 residues. V was pared by 6 bases and J by 3 bases, with 8 bases of the junction left unmatched. Germline V CDR1 and CDR2: MDHEN, SYDVKM. CDR3 sequence: CASSWGRTGTDTQYF. The CDR3 DNA reads as TGTGCCAGCAGCTGGGGTCGGACAGGGACAGATACGCAGTATTTT.

The chain recombines TRBV4-3 with TRBJ1-4, with TRBD1 as a possible D gene (6 bases). V lost 0 bases to trimming and J lost 3 bases, with 11 bases between them. This CDR3 comprises 16 residues. Per the germline V gene, CDR1 is LGHNA and CDR2 is YSLEER. The DNA for the CDR3 is TGCGCCAGCAGCCAAGATTCGGGGGCGGCTAATGAAAAACTGTTTTTT. It yields the protein CASSQDSGAANEKLFF.

The chain is built from TRBV9 and TRBJ2-5; tentatively, D is TRBD1 (5 bases). The germline V and J ends were trimmed by 0 bases and 0 bases, with 12 bases remaining between them. This CDR3 is 16 amino acids long. CDR1 is SGDLS and CDR2 is YYNGEE in the germline V gene. The CDR3 sequence is CASSVGTGRYQETQYF. The CDR3, as DNA: TGTGCCAGCAGCGTAGGAACAGGAAGATACCAAGAGACCCAGTACTTC.

This rearrangement joins TRBV6-1 to TRBJ2-6; no reliable D call. The CDR3 runs to 17 residues. Germline V gene lookup returns CDR1 MNHNS and CDR2 SASEGT. Trimming cost V 7 bases and J 0 bases, with 16 bases left between them. CDR3 in amino acids: CASTPRNSCSGANVLTF. As DNA, the CDR3 is TGTGCCAGCACCCCCAGGAATTCCTGCTCTGGGGCCAACGTCCTGACTTTC.

This CDR3 reads CASSPDPTSGFLFF. The CDR3 coding sequence is TGTGCCAGCAGTCCAGATCCGACTAGCGGCTTTCTGTTCTTC. This chain joins TRBV6-4 and TRBJ2-1; 9 nucleotides line up with TRBD2. Germline V gives CDR1 MRHNA, CDR2 SNTAGT. This CDR3 comprises 14 residues. The V gene end was trimmed by 5 bases and the J gene end by 15 bases; junction bases not matched to a gene: 14.

V is TRBV12-3 or TRBV12-4 and J is TRBJ2-3, with no clear D. This CDR3 has 13 residues. Trimming took 3 bases from V and 3 from J, leaving 7 bases between them. The CDR3 here is CASSLAFTDTQYF. The DNA of the CDR3 is TGTGCCAGCAGTTTGGCCTTTACAGATACGCAGTATTTT.

The chain joins TRBV24-1 to TRBJ2-1; D is possibly TRBD1 (5 bases). Trimming took off 5 bases at V and 9 bases at J, with 16 bases between the two ends. Germline V gives CDR1 KGHDR, CDR2 SFDVKD. The CDR3 length is 14 residues. For the CDR3, the DNA is TGTGCCACCAGTGCCCGGCAGGGTAGGAGTGAGCAGTTCTTC. The encoded protein is CATSARQGRSEQFF.

CDR3 DNA sequence: TGTGCCAGCAGCCAACGGGGGGACACCGGGGAGCTGTTTTTT. Protein sequence: CASSQRGDTGELFF. The V gene is TRBV4-2, the J gene TRBJ2-2, with 7 bases that match TRBD2. Germline CDR1 reads LGHNA; CDR2 reads YNFKEQ. V gave up 2 bases and J gave up 3 bases; unmatched junction bases: 0. This CDR3 comprises 14 residues.

This clonotype was counted only a few times. The chain employs TRBV20-1 and TRBJ2-7; TRBD1 aligns across 7 bases. The CDR3 is 13 residues long. CDR1 DFQATT and CDR2 SNEGSKA come from the germline V gene (reference sequence). J gave up 0 bases and V 4 bases, and 3 bases lay outside the gene matches. The CDR3 loop is CSATDRFSYEQYF. The CDR3 nucleotides read TGCAGTGCTACGGACAGGTTCTCCTACGAGCAGTACTTC.

This sequence joins TRBV7-9 and TRBJ2-2, with 8 bases matching TRBD1. Per the germline V gene, CDR1 is SEHNR and CDR2 is FQNEAQ (reference sequence). V lost 2 bases, J lost 4 bases, and 3 bases stayed unmatched. This CDR3 comprises 15 residues. The CDR3 DNA sequence: TGTGCCAGCAGCTTAAAACAGGGGGGCACCGGGGAGCTGTTTTTT. Protein: CASSLKQGGTGELFF. Full variable domain (remainder filled in from reference TRBV7-9 and TRBJ2-2): DTGVSQNPRHKITKRGQNVTFRCDPISEHNRLYWYRQTLGQGPEFLTYFQNEAQLEKSRLLSDRFSAERPKGSFSTLEIQRTEQGDSAMYLCASSLKQGGTGELFFGEGSRLTVL.

This clonotype was observed a single time. The V call is TRBV25-1, the J call TRBJ2-5; D is unresolved. CDR1 and CDR2 from the germline V gene are MGHDK and SYGVNS. Trimming took 4 bases from V and 3 from J, leaving 9 bases between them. The CDR3 runs 13 residues. Written as DNA, the CDR3 is TGTGCCAGCAGTGGTTACATGAAAGAGACCCAGTACTTC. As protein: CASSGYMKETQYF. The full variable domain, with the rest looked up from reference TRBV25-1 and TRBJ2-5, is EADIYQTPRYLVIGTGKKITLECSQTMGHDKMYWYQQDPGMELHLIHYSYGVNSTEKGDLSSESTVSRIRTEHFPLTLESARPSHTSQYLCASSGYMKETQYFGPGTRLLVL.

V and J are TRBV7-3 and TRBJ2-5; TRBD2 is a possible D gene (6 bases). The ends were cut back, 2 bases at V and 0 bases at J, with 10 bases in the middle. Per the germline V gene, CDR1 is SGHTA and CDR2 is FQGTGA. This CDR3 contains 15 residues. CDR3 coding DNA: TGTGCCAGCAGCTTATCCGGCGGGGACCAAGAGACCCAGTACTTC. Protein product: CASSLSGGDQETQYF.